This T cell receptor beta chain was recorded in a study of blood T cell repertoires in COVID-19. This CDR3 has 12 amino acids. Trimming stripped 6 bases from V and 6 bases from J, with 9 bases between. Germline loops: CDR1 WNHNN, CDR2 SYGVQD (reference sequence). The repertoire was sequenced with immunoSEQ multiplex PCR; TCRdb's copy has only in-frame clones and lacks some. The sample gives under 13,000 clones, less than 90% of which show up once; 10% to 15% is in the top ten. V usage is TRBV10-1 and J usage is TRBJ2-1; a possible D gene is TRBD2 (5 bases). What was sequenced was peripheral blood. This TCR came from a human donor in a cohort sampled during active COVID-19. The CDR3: CASRDEGNEQFF. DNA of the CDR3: TGCGCCAGCAGGGACGAGGGCAATGAGCAGTTCTTC.